One TCR beta chain is described in this entry. The sample originates from a study of shared T cell receptors in the human thymus. Data came from immunoSEQ multiplex PCR; TCRdb stores just in-frame clones and leaves some out. Seen here are more than 550,000 clones, approximately 83% observed once, and the top ten hold around 0.0099%. The same data also went into a second study, on human thymus T cells. From that study: Immunologically healthy infants in Finland undergoing congenital heart defect surgery were the donors. Unrelated individuals reportedly shared highly overlapping thymic TCR repertoires.

Sequencing was carried out using thymocytes. The clonotype comes from a girl in the first two years of life with a congenital heart defect.

Here the CDR3 DNA reads TGTGCCAGCAGCTTCGGGGTTCCCTACAATGAGCAGTTCTTC. The encoded protein is CASSFGVPYNEQFF. The chain carries TRBV7-9 and TRBJ2-1; TRBD2 is a possible D gene (5 bases). CDR3 size: 14 residues. Germline lookup yields CDR1 SEHNR and CDR2 FQNEAQ (reference sequence). V was trimmed by 3 bases and J by 2 bases, leaving 8 bases between them. Combining the CDR3 with reference TRBV7-9 and TRBJ2-1 gives the whole variable domain DTGVSQNPRHKITKRGQNVTFRCDPISEHNRLYWYRQTLGQGPEFLTYFQNEAQLEKSRLLSDRFSAERPKGSFSTLEIQRTEQGDSAMYLCASSFGVPYNEQFFGPGTRLTVL.